These 8 T cell receptor beta chains originate from one sample sequenced in a study of T cells in Graves' hyperthyroidism and ophthalmopathy (dated by TCRdb to the late 2010s). Library prep was done by multiplex PCR. The instrument was an Illumina HiSeq 2000. TCR beta CDR3 regions were amplified from RNA transcripts. The first round of RT-PCR for the TCR CDR3 was performed with the HTBI primer set and the Qiagen OneStep RT-PCR kit. The raw public data were reprocessed by TCRdb itself: fastp quality trimming at Q25, MiXCR clonotype calling, in-frame beta chains only. Records with the same CDR3 protein are collapsed into one entry carrying the most frequent genes and DNA. Counted in this sample were roughly 130,000 distinct CDR3 sequences; approximately 20% of them appeared once. Around two thirds of the sample is in the top ten clones. Material for sequencing was blood. Source of these receptors: a woman aged 50 to 60 with Graves' hyperthyroidism that later progressed to Graves' ophthalmopathy.

With regard to this clonotype: One base away lies a much larger clone, so this may be a sequencing read error. As DNA, the CDR3 is TGTGCCAGCAGCTTAGAGGGCTCTAGAAACACCATATATTTT. It encodes CASSLEGSRNTIYF. V gene TRBV7-9 combines with J gene TRBJ1-3; D is ambiguous. Germline V gene data show CDR1 as SEHNR and CDR2 as FQNEAQ (reference sequence). The CDR3 contains 14 residues.

Ten or more counts support this clonotype. This chain joins TRBV11-2 and TRBJ2-1; 7 bases agree with TRBD1. The germline gives CDR1 SGHAT, CDR2 FQNNGV. The CDR3 is 17 residues long. The junction had 14 bases not matched to a gene; V was cut back by 3 bases and J by 6 bases. This chain's CDR3 is CASSFNRGPSLRNEQFF. In DNA, the CDR3 is TGTGCCAGCAGCTTCAACAGGGGTCCCTCCCTACGCAATGAGCAGTTCTTC. The whole variable domain, filled in from reference TRBV11-2 and TRBJ2-1, reads EAGVAQSPRYKIIEKRQSVAFWCNPISGHATLYWYQQILGQGPKLLIQFQNNGVVDDSQLPKDRFSAERLKGVDSTLKIQPAKLEDSAVYLCASSFNRGPSLRNEQFFGPGTRLTVL.

This clonotype has a handful of counts. The chain couples TRBV5-8 to TRBJ2-6, with D unclear. The CDR3 extends over 17 amino acids. V was shortened by 4 bases and J by 5 bases, with 19 bases between the two germline ends. Per the germline V gene, CDR1 is SGHTS and CDR2 is YDEGEE. The CDR3 sequence is CASSPPTAPSWANVLTF. DNA for the CDR3: TGTGCCAGCAGCCCACCTACAGCTCCTTCTTGGGCCAACGTCCTGACTTTC.

This clonotype was counted a few times. The chain links TRBV19 to TRBJ1-5, with D tentatively TRBD1 (5 bases). CDR1 is LNHDA and CDR2 is SQIVND in the germline V gene (reference sequence). The V and J ends lost 2 bases and 2 bases respectively, with 13 bases between them. The CDR3 has 16 residues. The CDR3 is CASSITQTGRNQPQHF. In DNA form, the CDR3 reads TGTGCCAGTAGTATAACACAGACGGGACGCAATCAGCCCCAGCATTTT.

This clonotype has a count of ten or more. This chain joins TRBV6-1 and TRBJ2-1; 10 bases line up with TRBD2. After removal of 3 bases from V and 5 bases from J, the junction contained 13 bases not matched to a gene. Per germline, CDR1 MNHNS and CDR2 SASEGT. This CDR3 comprises 18 residues. CDR3 nucleotides: TGTGCCAGCAGTGATGACAGGGGAAGCGGGAGGGGGAACAATGAGCAGTTCTTC. It codes for CASSDDRGSGRGNNEQFF.

This clonotype has only a few counts. The J gene is TRBJ1-6, the V gene TRBV11-2; 8 bases align to TRBD1. This CDR3 spans 16 amino acids. CDR1 and CDR2 from the germline V gene are SGHAT and FQNNGV. V gave up 2 bases and J gave up 4 bases; unmatched junction bases: 4. The CDR3 loop is CASSLFQGAYNSPLHF. Written as DNA, the CDR3 is TGTGCCAGCAGCTTATTTCAGGGGGCATATAATTCACCCCTCCACTTT.

This clonotype came up many times. The chain recombines TRBV2 with TRBJ1-2; D is unresolved. There are 13 residues in the CDR3. Germline CDR1 SNHLY, CDR2 FYNNEI. Deletions cut 3 bases from V and 4 bases from J, with 9 bases between. The CDR3 coding sequence is TGTGCCAGCAGTGACCAGGTTGGCTATGGCTACACCTTC. Translated: CASSDQVGYGYTF.

This clonotype was counted ten times or more. In nucleotides, the CDR3 is TGTGCCAGCAGCCGGGCGGCGATGAACACTGAAGCTTTCTTT. Translation gives CASSRAAMNTEAFF. The rearrangement uses TRBV11-2 and TRBJ1-1; D is undetermined. V shed 5 bases and J shed 0 bases, with 10 bases lying between them. This CDR3 region has 14 residues. In germline, CDR1 is SGHAT, CDR2 FQNNGV.